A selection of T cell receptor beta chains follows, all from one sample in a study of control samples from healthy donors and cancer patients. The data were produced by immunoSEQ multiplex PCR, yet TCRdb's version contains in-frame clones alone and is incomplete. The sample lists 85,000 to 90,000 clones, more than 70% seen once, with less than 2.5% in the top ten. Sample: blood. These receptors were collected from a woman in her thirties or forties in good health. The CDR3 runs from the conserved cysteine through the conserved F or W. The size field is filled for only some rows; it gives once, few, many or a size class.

CDR3 protein: CASSAGPGVYNEQFF; V gene: TRBV7-2; CDR3 length: 15; clone size: NA
CDR3 protein: CASSRWTTSTDTQYF; V gene: TRBV23-1; CDR3 length: 15; clone size: NA
CDR3 protein: CAISALTSGGAGNEQFF; V gene: TRBV10-3; CDR3 length: 17; clone size: NA
CDR3 protein: CASSPDLYSANYGYTF; V gene: TRBV12-1; CDR3 length: 16; clone size: NA
CDR3 protein: CASSLGQGRSGDTQYF; V gene: TRBV13; CDR3 length: 16; clone size: few
CDR3 protein: CASTPHQGVLSTDTQYF; V gene: TRBV9; CDR3 length: 17; clone size: few
CDR3 protein: CASSSVFSGANVLTF; V gene: TRBV5-1; CDR3 length: 15; clone size: NA
CDR3 protein: CASSSEGGNEKLFF; V gene: TRBV9; CDR3 length: 14; clone size: NA
CDR3 protein: CASSLLAADTQYF; V gene: TRBV9; CDR3 length: 13; clone size: NA
CDR3 protein: CSALWGNGYTF; V gene: TRBV29-1; CDR3 length: 11; clone size: NA
CDR3 protein: CASSFPGVTEAFF; V gene: TRBV12-3/TRBV12-4; CDR3 length: 13; clone size: NA
CDR3 protein: CASSVGRNTEAFF; V gene: TRBV7-2; CDR3 length: 13; clone size: NA
CDR3 protein: CASSTDPYEQYF; V gene: TRBV10-3; CDR3 length: 12; clone size: NA
CDR3 protein: CASSQAGHRDDEQFF; V gene: TRBV4-1; CDR3 length: 15; clone size: NA
CDR3 protein: CASSLAGGVPDEEQYF; V gene: TRBV5-1; CDR3 length: 16; clone size: NA
CDR3 protein: CASSQRVYGYTF; V gene: TRBV3-1/TRBV3-2; CDR3 length: 12; clone size: NA
CDR3 protein: CASSDIHSNQPQHF; V gene: TRBV6-2/TRBV6-3; CDR3 length: 14; clone size: few
CDR3 protein: CASSEVGHKNIQYF; V gene: TRBV6-1; CDR3 length: 14; clone size: few
CDR3 protein: CASHRLGVGDTEAFF; V gene: TRBV6-5; CDR3 length: 15; clone size: NA
CDR3 protein: CASSPRTGGNYEQYF; V gene: TRBV7-2; CDR3 length: 15; clone size: NA
CDR3 protein: CASSSRGGTNTEAFF; V gene: TRBV11-3; CDR3 length: 15; clone size: NA
CDR3 protein: CASSPSKGARANYGYTF; V gene: TRBV18; CDR3 length: 17; clone size: NA
CDR3 protein: CATSDSLGNYGYTF; V gene: TRBV24-1; CDR3 length: 14; clone size: NA
CDR3 protein: CASRAGESSYEQYF; V gene: TRBV2; CDR3 length: 14; clone size: few
CDR3 protein: CASSPARGNTIYF; V gene: TRBV7-2; CDR3 length: 13; clone size: NA
CDR3 protein: CASSSNSRGAEAFF; V gene: TRBV7-2; CDR3 length: 14; clone size: NA
CDR3 protein: CASSDGGLFNEQFF; V gene: TRBV6-4; CDR3 length: 14; clone size: NA
CDR3 protein: CAISESRDQPQHF; V gene: TRBV10-3; CDR3 length: 13; clone size: NA
CDR3 protein: CASSSTKTGGGYTF; V gene: TRBV6-6; CDR3 length: 14; clone size: few
CDR3 protein: CASSPTPGVGYTF; V gene: TRBV9; CDR3 length: 13; clone size: NA
CDR3 protein: CASTLSGYYGYTF; V gene: TRBV3-1/TRBV3-2; CDR3 length: 13; clone size: few
CDR3 protein: CASSYRDPNTEAFF; V gene: TRBV5-1; CDR3 length: 14; clone size: NA
CDR3 protein: CASSSTGGTGNTIYF; V gene: TRBV2; CDR3 length: 15; clone size: NA
CDR3 protein: CASSQDPTGNNIQYF; V gene: TRBV4-1; CDR3 length: 15; clone size: NA
CDR3 protein: CASSLAGGNQPQHF; V gene: TRBV13; CDR3 length: 14; clone size: NA
CDR3 protein: CATRDRSSYEQYF; V gene: TRBV24-1; CDR3 length: 13; clone size: NA
CDR3 protein: CASSLTGVSAKNIQYF; V gene: TRBV6-2/TRBV6-3; CDR3 length: 16; clone size: NA
CDR3 protein: CASSESPFSNQPQHF; V gene: TRBV2; CDR3 length: 15; clone size: NA
CDR3 protein: CAWRGAGAGVEKLFF; V gene: TRBV30; CDR3 length: 15; clone size: NA
CDR3 protein: CASSQGYGFLNYGYTF; V gene: TRBV14; CDR3 length: 16; clone size: NA
CDR3 protein: CASSLKFPGGLERTGELFF; V gene: TRBV7-8; CDR3 length: 19; clone size: NA
CDR3 protein: CASSGLAVRGELFF; V gene: TRBV19; CDR3 length: 14; clone size: NA
CDR3 protein: CASSLEGGPDTQYF; V gene: TRBV3-1/TRBV3-2; CDR3 length: 14; clone size: NA
CDR3 protein: CASSLSREGEAFF; V gene: TRBV16; CDR3 length: 13; clone size: NA